The 25 T cell receptor beta chains given below trace back to one sample, sequenced in a study of blood T cell repertoires in COVID-19. This table comes from immunoSEQ multiplex PCR, and its TCRdb copy is limited to in-frame clones, with some not included. The table has 200,000 to 300,000 clones, 75% to 90% seen once. Sequences were obtained from peripheral blood. Receptor source: a woman aged 25 to 39 who had recovered from COVID-19.

The genes are TRBV27 and TRBJ2-5; D remains unclear. The CDR3 is 11 amino acids. Germline assignment: CDR1 MNHEY and CDR2 SMNVEV (reference sequence). The V gene lost 7 bases and the J gene lost 5 bases, with 8 bases spanning the gap. Here the CDR3 reads CASTHGETQYF. The DNA for the CDR3 is TGTGCCAGCACCCACGGGGAGACCCAGTACTTC.

V is TRBV2 and J is TRBJ1-3, with unresolved D. The CDR3 is 14 amino acids. The germline CDR1 and CDR2 sequences are SNHLY and FYNNEI. V was shortened by 9 bases and J by 0 bases, with 12 bases between the two germline ends. The chain's CDR3 is CARQLDNSGNTIYF. Here the CDR3 DNA reads TGTGCCAGACAACTAGACAACTCTGGAAACACCATATATTTT. Complete variable domain (other parts from reference TRBV2 and TRBJ1-3): EPEVTQTPSHQVTQMGQEVILRCVPISNHLYFYWYRQILGQKVEFLVSFYNNEISEKSEIFDDQFSVERPDGSNFTLKIRSTKLEDSAMYFCARQLDNSGNTIYFGEGSWLTVV.

The DNA of the CDR3 is TGTGCCAGCAGCCAAGCGTCAGGGACAACCTATAATTCACCCCTCCACTTT. Translation: CASSQASGTTYNSPLHF. The chain recombines TRBV3-1 (or the pseudogene TRBV3-2) with TRBJ1-6; D possibly corresponds to TRBD1 (6 bases). The CDR3 is 17 amino acids. Germline CDR1 reads LGHDT; CDR2 reads YNNKEL (reference sequence). Trimming took 1 base from V and 2 from J, leaving 12 bases between them.

Only one count was recorded for this clone. This chain uses TRBV7-9 with TRBJ1-6, with 9 nucleotides matching TRBD1. The CDR3 runs to 15 residues. J lost 7 bases, V lost 3 bases, and 4 bases had no gene match. CDR1 and CDR2 from the germline V gene are SEHNR and FQNEAQ (reference sequence). The CDR3 DNA sequence: TGTGCCAGCAGCTTCGGGACAGGGATGAATTCACCCCTCCACTTT. Protein: CASSFGTGMNSPLHF.

This clone has a count of ten or more. The CDR3 here is CASSLEPTSDTQYF. The CDR3 DNA follows: TGTGCCAGCAGCTTAGAGCCTACCTCAGATACGCAGTATTTT. The gene calls are TRBV13 and TRBJ2-3; D is unresolved. The CDR3 has 14 amino acids. Germline-derived CDR1 and CDR2 are PRHDT and FYEKMQ (reference sequence). V lost 1 base, J lost 4 bases, and 9 bases lay in between.

This rearrangement joins TRBV30 to TRBJ1-1; TRBD1 aligns across 8 bases. There are 13 residues in the CDR3. J was trimmed by 3 bases and V by 4 bases; bases with no gene match: 4. From germline, CDR1 is GTSNPN and CDR2 SVGIG (reference sequence). The CDR3 loop reads CAWKYRGDTEAFF. CDR3 DNA: TGTGCCTGGAAATACAGGGGGGACACTGAAGCTTTCTTT.

The V call is TRBV6-5, the J call TRBJ1-3; tentatively, D is TRBD1 (5 bases). Germline lookup yields CDR1 MNHEY and CDR2 SVGAGI. V was shortened by 2 bases and J by 0 bases, with 8 bases between the two germline ends. This CDR3 has 15 residues. The CDR3 nucleotides read TGTGCCAGCAGTTACGGCCAGGGCTCTGGAAACACCATATATTTT. Amino acids: CASSYGQGSGNTIYF.

The CDR3: CASSQVPGTGGEAFF. CDR3 coding DNA: TGCGCCAGCAGCCAAGTCCCCGGGACAGGGGGGGAAGCTTTCTTT. The chain combines TRBV4-1 with TRBJ1-1; TRBD1 matches at 11 bases. Germline trimming cut 1 base from V and 8 bases from J; bases unmatched to any gene: 6. The germline gives CDR1 MGHRA, CDR2 YSYEKL. The CDR3 loop spans 15 amino acids.

The gene calls are TRBV4-3 and TRBJ2-7, with 8 bases matching TRBD1. The CDR3 loop spans 14 amino acids. In germline, CDR1 is LGHNA, CDR2 YSLEER. Germline trimming cut 1 base from V and 6 bases from J; bases unmatched to any gene: 5. CDR3 amino acids: CASSQGTGFIEQYF. Here the CDR3 DNA reads TGCGCCAGCAGCCAAGGGACAGGGTTTATCGAGCAGTACTTC.

V usage is TRBV5-6 and J usage is TRBJ2-1; TRBD2 agrees at 10 bases. The V gene's germline CDR1 is SGHDT and CDR2 YYEEEE. This CDR3 region has 18 residues. V lost 0 bases to trimming and J lost 5 bases; unmatched junction nucleotides: 11. The CDR3 sequence: CASSLGETRLAGHNEQFF. CDR3 nucleotide sequence: TGTGCCAGCAGCTTGGGTGAAACCCGACTAGCGGGCCACAATGAGCAGTTCTTC.

The chain employs TRBV19 and TRBJ2-1; TRBD2 aligns across 8 bases. V lost 3 bases, J lost 6 bases, and 7 bases stayed unmatched. CDR1 LNHDA and CDR2 SQIVND come from the germline V gene (reference sequence). The CDR3 is made up of 15 amino acids. CDR3 DNA: TGTGCCAGTAGTATGGGAGCGGGGGCTGCCAATGAGCAGTTCTTC. Protein sequence: CASSMGAGAANEQFF.

The chain has TRBV11-2 and TRBJ1-1; tentative D call: TRBD1 (5 bases). V gave up 2 bases and J gave up 2 bases, with 9 bases separating them. CDR3 length equals 14 residues. Germline V gene sequence: CDR1 SGHAT, CDR2 FQNNGV. CDR3 in DNA: TGTGCCAGCAGCTTAACAAGGGGTAACACTGAAGCTTTCTTT. Amino acid sequence: CASSLTRGNTEAFF.

V is TRBV19 and J is TRBJ1-5, with unresolved D. CDR1 and CDR2 (germline): LNHDA, SQIVND (reference sequence). This CDR3 comprises 12 residues. The V end was cut by 3 bases, the J end by 6 bases, with 6 bases between. For the CDR3, the DNA is TGTGCCAGTAGTATTTGGAGTCAGCCCCAGCATTTT. Amino acids: CASSIWSQPQHF.

The chain couples TRBV5-4 to TRBJ2-1, with TRBD2 matching over 11 bases. The germline V gene encodes CDR1 SGHNT and CDR2 YYREEE (reference sequence). CDR3 length: 16 residues. V was pared by 5 bases and J by 4 bases, with 8 bases of the junction left unmatched. DNA for the CDR3: TGTGCCAGCAGTCCTCGGACTAGCGGGTGGTACAATGAGCAGTTCTTC. Encoded protein: CASSPRTSGWYNEQFF. Drawing the rest from reference TRBV5-4 and TRBJ2-1, the complete variable domain is ETGVTQSPTHLIKTRGQQVTLRCSSQSGHNTVSWYQQALGQGPQFIFQYYREEENGRGNFPPRFSGLQFPNYSSELNVNALELDDSALYLCASSPRTSGWYNEQFFGPGTRLTVL.

The CDR3: CASRSSGGAPTMGEQYF. In nucleotides, the CDR3 is TGTGCCAGCAGATCCTCGGGGGGGGCGCCTACTATGGGCGAGCAGTACTTC. This rearrangement joins TRBV27 to TRBJ2-7; 8 nucleotides agree with TRBD2. V dropped 6 bases and J dropped 6; count of bases not matched to a gene: 19. Germline loops: CDR1 MNHEY, CDR2 SMNVEV (reference sequence). The CDR3 sequence is 17 residues long.

V is TRBV12-5 and J is TRBJ2-5, with D unresolved. Germline CDR1 is LGHNT and CDR2 is FRNRAP. V gave up 1 base and J gave up 2 bases, with 5 bases separating them. The CDR3 length is 13 residues. CDR3 in DNA: TGTGCTAGTGGTTTGGGGGCGCAAGAGACCCAGTACTTC. This codes for CASGLGAQETQYF.

The V and J genes are TRBV6-1 and TRBJ1-4; no clear D gene. The CDR3 extends over 15 amino acids. V gave up 0 bases and J gave up 2 bases, with 7 bases separating them. CDR1 and CDR2 from the germline V gene are MNHNS and SASEGT. CDR3 coding DNA: TGTGCCAGCAGTGAAGCCGGGAGGACTAATGAAAAACTGTTTTTT. It is translated as CASSEAGRTNEKLFF.

The V call is TRBV5-1, the J call TRBJ2-1; tentatively, D is TRBD1 (5 bases). Trimming stripped 0 bases from V and 1 base from J, with 5 bases between. CDR1 is SGHRS and CDR2 is YFSETQ in the germline V gene. The CDR3 contains 14 residues. The CDR3 DNA sequence: TGCGCCAGCAGCTTGGGACAGTCCTACAATGAGCAGTTCTTC. Translated, it gives CASSLGQSYNEQFF.

This clone showed up just a few times. The chain recombines TRBV6-4 with TRBJ2-3, with D unclear. The germline CDR1 and CDR2 sequences are MRHNA and SNTAGT. The CDR3 contains 14 residues. Trimming cost V 4 bases and J 1 base, with 9 bases left between them. CDR3 bases: TGTGCCAGCAGTGTCACGGCGGGCACAGATACGCAGTATTTT. This gives the protein CASSVTAGTDTQYF.

The chain uses TRBV5-1 and TRBJ1-2; D is perhaps TRBD1 (5 bases). Germline V CDR1 and CDR2: SGHRS, YFSETQ. Trimming left V 0 bases short and J 5 bases short, with 17 bases between. This CDR3 is 16 amino acids long. The CDR3 sequence: CASSLDGRVNGYGYTF. CDR3 DNA sequence: TGCGCCAGCAGCTTGGATGGCAGGGTCAATGGGTATGGCTACACCTTC.

This rearrangement joins TRBV5-1 to TRBJ1-2; weak D call: TRBD1 (6 bases). V was cut by 4 bases and J by 5 bases, with 12 bases left in between. The CDR3 has 13 amino acids. The germline V gene encodes CDR1 SGHRS and CDR2 YFSETQ. The CDR3 here is CASSLTGWYGYTF. CDR3 DNA: TGCGCCAGCAGCCTTACAGGGTGGTATGGCTACACCTTC.

The chain links TRBV27 to TRBJ1-1; D might be TRBD1 (5 bases). The V gene's germline CDR1 is MNHEY and CDR2 SMNVEV (reference sequence). V lost 1 base and J lost 0, with 6 bases in between. This CDR3 region has 14 residues. The CDR3 is CASSLWGMNTEAFF. CDR3 DNA sequence: TGTGCCAGCAGTTTATGGGGCATGAACACTGAAGCTTTCTTT.

V gene TRBV5-6 combines with J gene TRBJ1-5; 7 nucleotides agree with TRBD1. The J segment lost 2 bases and the V segment lost 0 bases, leaving 2 bases of the junction unmatched. This CDR3 region has 15 residues. CDR1 and CDR2 (germline): SGHDT, YYEEEE. In nucleotides, the CDR3 is TGTGCCAGCAGCTTGGACAGGGGTCGCAATCAGCCCCAGCATTTT. Protein: CASSLDRGRNQPQHF.

CDR3 nucleotide sequence: TGTGCCAGCAGCTTGGTGACAGGCTCTGGAAACACCATATATTTT. It encodes CASSLVTGSGNTIYF. This chain uses TRBV5-4 with TRBJ1-3; D may be TRBD1 (6 bases). The CDR3 is 15 amino acids. In germline, CDR1 is SGHNT, CDR2 YYREEE (reference sequence). V was pared by 0 bases and J by 0 bases, with 7 bases between.

V is TRBV18 and J is TRBJ1-1; TRBD1 matches at 9 bases. Germline CDR1 KGHSH, CDR2 LQKENI. V trimming: 0 bases; J trimming: 1 base; junction bases outside the gene matches: 0. The length of the CDR3 is 15 residues. The CDR3 is CASSPPGQGNTEAFF. CDR3 sequence (DNA): TGTGCCAGCTCACCACCGGGACAGGGGAACACTGAAGCTTTCTTT. Complete variable domain (other parts from reference TRBV18 and TRBJ1-1): NAGVMQNPRHLVRRRGQEARLRCSPMKGHSHVYWYRQLPEEGLKFMVYLQKENIIDESGMPKERFSAEFPKEGPSILRIQQVVRGDSAAYFCASSPPGQGNTEAFFGQGTRLTVV.